The rows below give T cell receptor beta chains drawn from one sample of a study of blood T cell repertoires in COVID-19. Sequencing was performed with immunoSEQ multiplex PCR; in TCRdb, only in-frame clones are kept and a portion is missing. This table has almost 100,000 clones, roughly 86% appearing once. Material: peripheral blood. These receptors all stem from a man aged 45-65 years with acute or convalescent COVID-19. The CDR3 runs from the conserved cysteine through the conserved F or W. The D gene is left open where the match is weak.

D gene,J gene,V gene,CDR3 protein
NA,TRBJ2-7,TRBV12-3/TRBV12-4,CASGETPYEQYF
TRBD1,TRBJ1-3,TRBV19,CASSRTGEAGNTIYF
NA,TRBJ2-1,TRBV11-2,CASNRAGSVGEQFF
TRBD1,TRBJ1-4,TRBV2,CASSDRGRGTTNEKLFF
TRBD1,TRBJ2-6,TRBV7-3,CASSPRQGGVSGANVLTF
TRBD2,TRBJ2-1,TRBV5-4,CASSVPGLASYNEQFF
NA,TRBJ2-6,TRBV2,CASKRQASGANVLTF
NA,TRBJ1-1,TRBV27,CASSLEGGNTEAFF
NA,TRBJ2-3,TRBV9,CASSAITRLADTQYF
TRBD1,TRBJ2-3,TRBV19,CASSISGTGGSYTYF
NA,TRBJ2-7,TRBV5-1,CASSLTVASEQYF
TRBD2,TRBJ2-3,TRBV5-1,CASSVSGGSTDTQYF
TRBD2,TRBJ2-2,TRBV11-2,CASSPREGGELFF
TRBD2,TRBJ2-7,TRBV4-1,CASSQVGRAPSYEQYF
NA,TRBJ2-1,TRBV11-3,CASSFGRGYNEQFF
TRBD1,TRBJ2-7,TRBV19,CASSIDKRDSIKPRPYEQYF
NA,TRBJ2-7,TRBV10-3,CAISEFSDEQYF